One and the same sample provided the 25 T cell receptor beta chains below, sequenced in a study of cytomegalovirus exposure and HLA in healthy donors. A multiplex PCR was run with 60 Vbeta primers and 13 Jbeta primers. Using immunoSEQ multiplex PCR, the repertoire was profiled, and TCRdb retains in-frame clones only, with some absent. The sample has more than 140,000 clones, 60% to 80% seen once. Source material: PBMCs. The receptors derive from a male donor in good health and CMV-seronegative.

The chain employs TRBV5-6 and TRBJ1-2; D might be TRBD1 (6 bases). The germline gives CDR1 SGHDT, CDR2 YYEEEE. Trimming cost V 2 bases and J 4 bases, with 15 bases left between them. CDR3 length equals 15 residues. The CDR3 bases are TGTGCCAGCAGCTTTGGGACGGCACAGGGCTATGGCTACACCTTC. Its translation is CASSFGTAQGYGYTF.

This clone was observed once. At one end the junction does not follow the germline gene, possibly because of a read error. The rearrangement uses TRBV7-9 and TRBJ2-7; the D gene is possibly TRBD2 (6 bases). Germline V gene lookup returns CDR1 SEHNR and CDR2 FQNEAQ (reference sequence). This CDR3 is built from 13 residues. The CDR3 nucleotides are TGTTCCAGCAGCTTTTGGGGCGGGGACGAGCAGTACTTC. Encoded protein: CSSSFWGGDEQYF.

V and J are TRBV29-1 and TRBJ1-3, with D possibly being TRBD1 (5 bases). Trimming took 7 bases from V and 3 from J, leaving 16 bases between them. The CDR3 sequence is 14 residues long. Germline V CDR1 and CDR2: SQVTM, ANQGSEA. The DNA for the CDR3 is TGCAGCGCCCACGACAGCCGGCATGGAAACACCATATATTTT. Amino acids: CSAHDSRHGNTIYF.

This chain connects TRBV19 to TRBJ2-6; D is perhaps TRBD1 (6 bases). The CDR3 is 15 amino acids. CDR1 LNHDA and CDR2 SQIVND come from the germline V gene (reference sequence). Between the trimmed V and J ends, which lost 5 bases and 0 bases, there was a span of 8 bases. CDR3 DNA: TGTGCCAGTAGTGGGGGCGACTCTGGGGCCAACGTCCTGACTTTC. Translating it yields CASSGGDSGANVLTF.

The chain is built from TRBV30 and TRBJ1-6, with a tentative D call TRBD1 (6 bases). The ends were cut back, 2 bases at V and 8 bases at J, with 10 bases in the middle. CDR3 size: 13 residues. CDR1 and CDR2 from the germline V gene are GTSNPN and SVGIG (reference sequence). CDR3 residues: CAWSRTVDSPLHF. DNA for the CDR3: TGTGCCTGGAGTAGGACAGTGGATTCACCCCTCCACTTT.

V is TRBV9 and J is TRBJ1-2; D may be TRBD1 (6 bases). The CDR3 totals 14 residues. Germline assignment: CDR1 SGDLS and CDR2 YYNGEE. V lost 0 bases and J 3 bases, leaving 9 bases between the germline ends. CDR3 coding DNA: TGTGCCAGCAGCGTAGAAACAGGGTACTATGGCTACACCTTC. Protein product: CASSVETGYYGYTF.

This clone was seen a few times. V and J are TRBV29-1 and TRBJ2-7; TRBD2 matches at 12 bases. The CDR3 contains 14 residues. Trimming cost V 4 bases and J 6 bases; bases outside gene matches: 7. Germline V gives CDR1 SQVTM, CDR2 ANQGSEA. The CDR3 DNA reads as TGCAGCGTTGGGCTAGCGGGAGGGCCAAGCGAGCAGTACTTC. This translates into CSVGLAGGPSEQYF.

The CDR3 sequence is CASSEFDRGYEQYF. The CDR3 DNA reads TGTGCCAGCAGTGAATTTGACAGGGGCTACGAGCAGTACTTC. The chain combines TRBV25-1 with TRBJ2-7, with TRBD1 matching over 8 bases. CDR1 MGHDK and CDR2 SYGVNS come from the germline V gene. The CDR3 has 14 residues. Trimming removed 1 base from V and 3 bases from J; junction bases left unmatched: 2.

This CDR3 is CASSYSRRGSYEQYF. The DNA of the CDR3 is TGTGCCAGCAGTTACTCGAGACGGGGCTCCTACGAGCAGTACTTC. V is TRBV6-5 and J is TRBJ2-7; tentatively, D is TRBD2 (5 bases). Germline V gene lookup returns CDR1 MNHEY and CDR2 SVGAGI. Trimming stripped 0 bases from V and 0 bases from J, with 9 bases between. The CDR3 totals 15 residues.

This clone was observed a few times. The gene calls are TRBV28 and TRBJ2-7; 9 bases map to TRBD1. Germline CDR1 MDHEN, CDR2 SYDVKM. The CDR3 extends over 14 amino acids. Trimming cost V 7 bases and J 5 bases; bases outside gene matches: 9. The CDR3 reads CASKPGTGRNEQYF. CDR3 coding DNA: TGTGCCAGCAAACCCGGGACAGGGCGTAACGAGCAGTACTTC.

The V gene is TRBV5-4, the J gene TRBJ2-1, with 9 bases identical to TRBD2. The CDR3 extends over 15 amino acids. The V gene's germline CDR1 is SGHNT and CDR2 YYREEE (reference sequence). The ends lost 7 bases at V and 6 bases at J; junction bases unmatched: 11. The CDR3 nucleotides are TGTGCCAGCTCCCCCCGGCTAGCGGGATCCAATGAGCAGTTCTTC. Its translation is CASSPRLAGSNEQFF.

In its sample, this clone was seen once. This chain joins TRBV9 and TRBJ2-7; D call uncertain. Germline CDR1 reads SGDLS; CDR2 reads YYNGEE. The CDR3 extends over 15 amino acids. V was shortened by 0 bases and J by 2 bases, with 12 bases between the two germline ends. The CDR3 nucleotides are TGTGCCAGCAGCGTAGGAGAGAGTTCGGCCTACGAGCAGTACTTC. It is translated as CASSVGESSAYEQYF.

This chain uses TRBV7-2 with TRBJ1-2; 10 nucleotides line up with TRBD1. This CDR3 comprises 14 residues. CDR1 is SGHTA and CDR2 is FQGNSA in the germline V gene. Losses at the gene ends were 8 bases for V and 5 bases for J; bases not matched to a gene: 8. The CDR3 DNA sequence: TGTGCCAGCGGCCGACAGGGGGCTTCGTATGGCTACACCTTC. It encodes CASGRQGASYGYTF.

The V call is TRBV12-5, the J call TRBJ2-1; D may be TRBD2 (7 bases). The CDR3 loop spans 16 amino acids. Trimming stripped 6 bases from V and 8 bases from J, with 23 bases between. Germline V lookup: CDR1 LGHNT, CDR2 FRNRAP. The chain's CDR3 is CASGSWGRGPIYEQFF. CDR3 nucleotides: TGTGCTAGTGGATCCTGGGGGCGGGGGCCTATCTATGAGCAGTTCTTC.

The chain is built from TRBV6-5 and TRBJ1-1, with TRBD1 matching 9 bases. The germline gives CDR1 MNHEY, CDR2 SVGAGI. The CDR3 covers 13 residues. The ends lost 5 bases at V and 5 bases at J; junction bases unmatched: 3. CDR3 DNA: TGTGCCAGCAGTCGACAGGGGGGTACTGAAGCTTTCTTT. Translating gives CASSRQGGTEAFF.

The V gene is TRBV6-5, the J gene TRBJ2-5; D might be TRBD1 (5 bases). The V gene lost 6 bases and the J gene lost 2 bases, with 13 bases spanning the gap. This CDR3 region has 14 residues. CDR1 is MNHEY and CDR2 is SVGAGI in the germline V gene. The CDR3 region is CASSRGHKQETQYF. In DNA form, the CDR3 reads TGTGCCAGCAGCCGTGGACACAAGCAAGAGACCCAGTACTTC.

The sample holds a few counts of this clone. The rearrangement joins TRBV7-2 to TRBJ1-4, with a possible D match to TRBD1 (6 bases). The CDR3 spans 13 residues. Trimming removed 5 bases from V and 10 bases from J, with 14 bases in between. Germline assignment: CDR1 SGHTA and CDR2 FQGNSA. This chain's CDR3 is CASSLHREGKLFF. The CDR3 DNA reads TGTGCCAGCAGCCTACACAGGGAGGGAAAACTGTTTTTT.

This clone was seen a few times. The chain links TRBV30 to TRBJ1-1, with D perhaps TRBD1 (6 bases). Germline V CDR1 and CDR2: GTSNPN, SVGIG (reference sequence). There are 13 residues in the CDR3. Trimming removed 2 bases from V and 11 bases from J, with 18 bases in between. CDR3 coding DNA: TGTGCCTGGAGTCCGCCAGGGGCGCAAAGGGCTTTCTTT. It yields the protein CAWSPPGAQRAFF.

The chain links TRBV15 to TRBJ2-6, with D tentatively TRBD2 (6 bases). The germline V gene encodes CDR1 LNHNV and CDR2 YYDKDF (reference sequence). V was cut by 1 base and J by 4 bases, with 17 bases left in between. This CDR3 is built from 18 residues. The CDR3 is CATSRVDGGSPGANVLTF. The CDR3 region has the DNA TGTGCCACCAGCAGAGTGGACGGAGGGAGCCCCGGGGCCAACGTCCTGACTTTC.

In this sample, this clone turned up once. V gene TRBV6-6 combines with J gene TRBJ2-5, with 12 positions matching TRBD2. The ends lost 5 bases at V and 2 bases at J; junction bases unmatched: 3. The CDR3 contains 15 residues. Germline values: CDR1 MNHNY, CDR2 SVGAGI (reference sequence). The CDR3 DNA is TGTGCCAGCAGTACCCTAGCGGGGGGGCAAGAGACCCAGTACTTC. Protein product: CASSTLAGGQETQYF.

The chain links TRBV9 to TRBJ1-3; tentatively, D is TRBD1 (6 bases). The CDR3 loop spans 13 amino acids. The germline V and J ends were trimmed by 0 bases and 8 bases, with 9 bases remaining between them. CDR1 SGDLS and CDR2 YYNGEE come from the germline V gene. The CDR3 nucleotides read TGTGCCAGCAGCGTAGCCCCAGGGGACACCATATATTTT. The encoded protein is CASSVAPGDTIYF.

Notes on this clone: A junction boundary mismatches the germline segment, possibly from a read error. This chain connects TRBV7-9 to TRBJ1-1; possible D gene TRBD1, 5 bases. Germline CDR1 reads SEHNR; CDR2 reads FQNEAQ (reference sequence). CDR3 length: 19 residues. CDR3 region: CSSSLGSDRTFVYNTEAFF. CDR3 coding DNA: TGTTCCAGCAGTCTAGGGTCAGACAGAACCTTCGTGTATAACACTGAAGCTTTCTTT.

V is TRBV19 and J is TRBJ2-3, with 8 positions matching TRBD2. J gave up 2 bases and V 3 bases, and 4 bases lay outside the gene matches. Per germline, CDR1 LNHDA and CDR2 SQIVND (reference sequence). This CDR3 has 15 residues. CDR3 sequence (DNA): TGTGCCAGTAGTATTGGCGGGAGGCCCACAGATACGCAGTATTTT. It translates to CASSIGGRPTDTQYF.

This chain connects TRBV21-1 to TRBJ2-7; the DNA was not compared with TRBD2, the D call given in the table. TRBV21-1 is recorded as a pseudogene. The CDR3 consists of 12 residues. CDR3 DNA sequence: TGTGCCAGCCGGCCCCGGGCCTACGAGCAGTACTTC. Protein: CASRPRAYEQYF.

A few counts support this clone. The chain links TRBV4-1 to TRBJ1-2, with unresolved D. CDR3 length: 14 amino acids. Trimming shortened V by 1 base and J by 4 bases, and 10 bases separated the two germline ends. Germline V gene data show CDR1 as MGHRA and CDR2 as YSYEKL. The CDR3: CASSQGRASYGYTF. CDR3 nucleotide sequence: TGCGCCAGCAGCCAAGGACGAGCGAGCTATGGCTACACCTTC.